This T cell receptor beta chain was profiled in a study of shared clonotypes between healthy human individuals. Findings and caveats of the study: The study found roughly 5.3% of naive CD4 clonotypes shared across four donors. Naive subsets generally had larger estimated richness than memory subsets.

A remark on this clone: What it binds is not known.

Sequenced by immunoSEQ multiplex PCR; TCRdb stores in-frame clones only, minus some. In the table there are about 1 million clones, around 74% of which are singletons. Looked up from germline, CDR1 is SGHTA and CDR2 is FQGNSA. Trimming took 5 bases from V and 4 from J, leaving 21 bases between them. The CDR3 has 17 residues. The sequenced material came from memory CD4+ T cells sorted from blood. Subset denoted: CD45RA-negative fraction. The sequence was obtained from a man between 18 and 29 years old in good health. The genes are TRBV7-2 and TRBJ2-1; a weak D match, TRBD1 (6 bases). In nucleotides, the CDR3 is TGTGCCAGCAGCCCTAGGGGGACCTCTTTGGGGTACAATGAGCAGTTCTTC. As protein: CASSPRGTSLGYNEQFF.